Each of the 32 T cell receptor beta chains below was sequenced from the same sample in a study of cytomegalovirus exposure and HLA in healthy donors. The PCR contained 60 Vbeta and 13 Jbeta primers. Sequencing used immunoSEQ multiplex PCR; TCRdb keeps in-frame clones, though not all of them. The sample records approximately 170,000 clones, approximately 80% being singletons. The material sequenced was PBMCs. Receptors were obtained from a boy between 2 and 10 years old in good health and CMV-seronegative.

The chain links TRBV20-1 to TRBJ1-2, with D perhaps TRBD1 (6 bases). Germline V gene data show CDR1 as DFQATT and CDR2 as SNEGSKA (reference sequence). The V gene lost 5 bases and the J gene lost 6 bases, with 10 bases spanning the gap. This CDR3 region has 11 residues. Here the CDR3 reads CSAGTGNGYTF. The CDR3 DNA reads as TGCAGTGCTGGAACAGGGAATGGCTACACCTTC.

The chain joins TRBV7-9 to TRBJ2-3, with D uncertain. There are 13 residues in the CDR3. CDR1 SEHNR and CDR2 FQNEAQ come from the germline V gene (reference sequence). The V and J ends lost 2 bases and 4 bases respectively, with 7 bases between them. CDR3 sequence reads: CASSLLFSDTQYF. The DNA of the CDR3 is TGTGCCAGCAGCTTACTTTTTTCAGATACGCAGTATTTT.

V usage is TRBV19 and J usage is TRBJ1-2, with D possibly being TRBD1 (6 bases). The germline V gene encodes CDR1 LNHDA and CDR2 SQIVND (reference sequence). CDR3 length equals 14 residues. Trimming removed 6 bases from V and 10 bases from J, with 21 bases in between. Written as DNA, the CDR3 is TGTGCCAGTAGCCCATTGACAGGCCTGGCCTCCTACACCTTC. Protein product: CASSPLTGLASYTF.

CDR3 nucleotides: TGTGCCAGCAGTTTAGCATGGCAGGGAAAGCAGTTCTTC. This sequence encodes CASSLAWQGKQFF. The chain employs TRBV27 and TRBJ2-1, with a weak D call TRBD1 (5 bases). Looked up from germline, CDR1 is MNHEY and CDR2 is SMNVEV (reference sequence). V lost 2 bases to trimming and J lost 11 bases, with 13 bases between them. This CDR3 region has 13 residues.

This rearrangement joins TRBV6-4 to TRBJ1-5; 7 bases match TRBD1. The germline V gene encodes CDR1 MRHNA and CDR2 SNTAGT. CDR3 length: 14 amino acids. With V trimmed by 6 bases and J by 5 bases, 7 bases remained unmatched. CDR3 residues: CASRKQGPYQPQHF. The CDR3 coding sequence is TGTGCCAGCAGAAAACAGGGGCCCTATCAGCCCCAGCATTTT.

The CDR3 DNA is TGTGCCAGCAGCCTCGGACAGTACACAGATACGCAGTATTTT. It specifies CASSLGQYTDTQYF. J is TRBJ2-3 and V is TRBV5-6, with D perhaps TRBD1 (6 bases). The germline V gene encodes CDR1 SGHDT and CDR2 YYEEEE. CDR3 length: 14 residues. The V end was cut by 4 bases, the J end by 2 bases, with 11 bases between.

The CDR3 coding sequence is TGTGCCAGCAGTCGACAGGGCTATGGCTACACCTTC. Its protein is CASSRQGYGYTF. The chain has TRBV6-5 and TRBJ1-2; 7 nucleotides align to TRBD1. Trimming cost V 5 bases and J 4 bases; bases outside gene matches: 1. This CDR3 is built from 12 residues. The V gene's germline CDR1 is MNHEY and CDR2 SVGAGI.

The chain employs TRBV6-5 and TRBJ2-1; 10 bases align to TRBD2. Germline values: CDR1 MNHEY, CDR2 SVGAGI. The CDR3 consists of 16 residues. The trim removed 2 bases at V and 7 bases at J, leaving 8 bases unmatched. The CDR3 protein is CASSYHPSGGGNEQFF. CDR3 bases: TGTGCCAGCAGTTACCACCCTAGCGGGGGAGGAAATGAGCAGTTCTTC.

The CDR3 DNA sequence: TGTGCCAGCAGATCAACCTGGGCTAGCGGGGGGACCAATGAGCAGTTCTTC. It encodes CASRSTWASGGTNEQFF. V usage is TRBV11-2 and J usage is TRBJ2-1; 11 positions match TRBD2. Trimming cost V 6 bases and J 6 bases; bases outside gene matches: 13. The germline V gene encodes CDR1 SGHAT and CDR2 FQNNGV. This CDR3 contains 17 residues.

This clone has just a few counts. V and J are TRBV19 and TRBJ2-2, with D maybe TRBD1 (5 bases). CDR1 LNHDA and CDR2 SQIVND come from the germline V gene (reference sequence). The length of the CDR3 is 12 residues. V was shortened by 3 bases and J by 15 bases, with 14 bases between the two germline ends. CDR3 residues: CASSILAGPVFF. DNA of the CDR3: TGTGCCAGTAGTATTCTTGCAGGGCCGGTGTTTTTT.

The chain carries TRBV9 and TRBJ1-4, with TRBD1 matching over 7 bases. The CDR3 sequence is 14 residues long. Losses at the gene ends were 4 bases for V and 6 bases for J; bases not matched to a gene: 6. Germline CDR1 reads SGDLS; CDR2 reads YYNGEE. The CDR3 loop is CASSPRDSHEKLFF. The CDR3 DNA sequence: TGTGCCAGCAGCCCCCGGGACAGCCATGAAAAACTGTTTTTT.

The chain joins TRBV2 to TRBJ1-5; 7 bases fit TRBD1. The CDR3 loop spans 16 amino acids. Looked up from germline, CDR1 is SNHLY and CDR2 is FYNNEI. With V trimmed by 8 bases and J by 2 bases, 12 bases remained unmatched. The CDR3 region has the DNA TGTGCCAGCTCGAAGACAGGGTTGCAGGGCAATCAGCCCCAGCATTTT. Protein sequence: CASSKTGLQGNQPQHF.

The CDR3 is CASSKSGQETQYF. CDR3 bases: TGTGCCAGCAGTAAAAGCGGCCAAGAGACCCAGTACTTC. The V gene is TRBV2, the J gene TRBJ2-5, with D tentatively TRBD2 (5 bases). Deletions cut 5 bases from V and 1 base from J, with 8 bases between. This CDR3 is built from 13 residues. Germline V CDR1 and CDR2: SNHLY, FYNNEI.

This sequence joins TRBV19 and TRBJ1-2; D remains unclear. The CDR3 extends over 14 amino acids. Looked up from germline, CDR1 is LNHDA and CDR2 is SQIVND (reference sequence). The V gene lost 4 bases and the J gene lost 4 bases, with 13 bases spanning the gap. The CDR3 coding sequence is TGTGCCAGTAGTACTACCGGGAGATCCTATGGCTACACCTTC. Protein: CASSTTGRSYGYTF.

On this clone: Different DNA sequences within this sample yield the same CDR3. This rearrangement joins TRBV27 to TRBJ1-3; no reliable D call. Germline V gene lookup returns CDR1 MNHEY and CDR2 SMNVEV (reference sequence). The CDR3 has 15 residues. The V end was cut by 2 bases, the J end by 0 bases, with 8 bases between. In DNA form, the CDR3 reads TGTGCCAGCAGTTTAACCGGGAGCTCTGGAAACACCATATATTTT. Translation: CASSLTGSSGNTIYF.

V is TRBV5-6 and J is TRBJ1-2, with D uncertain. Trimming took 4 bases from V and 0 from J, leaving 13 bases between them. The CDR3 consists of 15 residues. CDR1 and CDR2 from the germline V gene are SGHDT and YYEEEE. CDR3 loop: CASSPYSGTNYGYTF. In DNA, the CDR3 is TGTGCCAGCAGCCCATACTCCGGGACTAACTATGGCTACACCTTC.

A single count supports this clone. J is TRBJ2-7 and V is TRBV15; 8 bases map to TRBD2. Trimming removed 3 bases from V and 8 bases from J; junction bases left unmatched: 3. Per germline, CDR1 LNHNV and CDR2 YYDKDF (reference sequence). The CDR3 loop spans 12 amino acids. This CDR3 is CATSSGTRKQYF. The CDR3 region has the DNA TGTGCCACCAGCAGCGGGACTAGGAAGCAGTACTTC. The full variable domain, rest sourced from reference TRBV15 and TRBJ2-7, is DAMVIQNPRYQVTQFGKPVTLSCSQTLNHNVMYWYQQKSSQAPKLLFHYYDKDFNNEADTPDNFQSRRPNTSFCFLDIRSPGLGDTAMYLCATSSGTRKQYFGPGTRLTVT.

The chain combines TRBV30 with TRBJ2-7, with D unclear. CDR1 is GTSNPN and CDR2 is SVGIG in the germline V gene (reference sequence). The CDR3 totals 15 residues. V lost 0 bases and J 3 bases, leaving 15 bases between the germline ends. CDR3: CAWSVPDLVSYEQYF. As DNA, the CDR3 is TGTGCCTGGAGTGTACCCGACTTAGTTAGCTACGAGCAGTACTTC.

The CDR3 sequence: CASSETHRGPNQPQHF. In DNA, the CDR3 is TGTGCCAGCAGTGAGACTCACAGGGGGCCCAATCAGCCCCAGCATTTT. The J gene is TRBJ1-5, the V gene TRBV6-1; TRBD1 agrees at 9 bases. Germline lookup yields CDR1 MNHNS and CDR2 SASEGT. This CDR3 has 16 amino acids. Unmatched junction bases numbered 6, after V lost 3 bases and J lost 3 bases.

DNA of the CDR3: TGTGCCAGTACTGAGACAGCCTCTGGAAACACCATATATTTT. It translates to CASTETASGNTIYF. The gene calls are TRBV19 and TRBJ1-3, with D possibly being TRBD1 (5 bases). Germline CDR1 and CDR2: LNHDA and SQIVND (reference sequence). Trimming left V 7 bases short and J 0 bases short, with 10 bases between. This CDR3 comprises 14 residues.

The genes are TRBV6-5 and TRBJ1-2; D is undetermined. V was trimmed by 2 bases and J by 4 bases, leaving 8 bases between them. Germline V gene lookup returns CDR1 MNHEY and CDR2 SVGAGI. The length of the CDR3 is 13 residues. In DNA, the CDR3 is TGTGCCAGCAGTTACGGGCAGGCCTATGGCTACACCTTC. Its translation: CASSYGQAYGYTF.

This sequence joins TRBV13 and TRBJ2-7, with a possible D match to TRBD2 (5 bases). This CDR3 spans 11 amino acids. Germline assignment: CDR1 PRHDT and CDR2 FYEKMQ (reference sequence). Trimming took off 11 bases at V and 9 bases at J, with 17 bases between the two ends. The CDR3, as DNA: TGTGCCTCTAGAGGGTCAGCGGCGCAGTACTTC. This encodes CASRGSAAQYF.

The J gene is TRBJ1-1, the V gene TRBV6-5, with D possibly matching TRBD1 (6 bases). CDR1 is MNHEY, CDR2 SVGAGI, per germline. V lost 0 bases to trimming and J lost 0 bases, with 11 bases between them. The CDR3 consists of 16 residues. CDR3: CASSYSGGVMNTEAFF. The CDR3 bases are TGTGCCAGCAGTTACTCAGGGGGGGTAATGAACACTGAAGCTTTCTTT.

This sequence joins TRBV4-3 and TRBJ1-2; D might be TRBD1 (5 bases). CDR3 length: 13 amino acids. V was shortened by 5 bases and J by 0 bases, with 7 bases between the two germline ends. Germline V lookup: CDR1 LGHNA, CDR2 YSLEER. The CDR3 DNA is TGCGCCAGCAGCGCGACAGCTAACTATGGCTACACCTTC. It codes for CASSATANYGYTF.

The chain couples TRBV29-1 to TRBJ2-7; 7 bases are shared with TRBD1. CDR1 and CDR2 (germline): SQVTM, ANQGSEA. There are 11 residues in the CDR3. V dropped 6 bases and J dropped 7; count of bases not matched to a gene: 6. DNA for the CDR3: TGCAGCGTGGTGACAGGGCTGGAGCAGTACTTC. Amino acid sequence: CSVVTGLEQYF.

The chain is built from TRBV7-3 and TRBJ2-2; D gene unclear. The CDR3 extends over 12 amino acids. CDR1 and CDR2 from the germline V gene are SGHTA and FQGTGA. The V gene lost 3 bases and the J gene lost 5 bases, with 4 bases spanning the gap. CDR3 residues: CASSFGTGELFF. CDR3 DNA: TGTGCCAGCAGCTTCGGGACCGGGGAGCTGTTTTTT.

The genes are TRBV5-6 and TRBJ1-1; the match to TRBD1 covers 7 bases. The germline V gene encodes CDR1 SGHDT and CDR2 YYEEEE. CDR3 length: 14 amino acids. With 5 bases clipped from V and 10 bases from J, the junction kept 14 bases outside the gene matches. The CDR3 DNA is TGTGCCAGCAGGCAGACAGGGAAGGGCCTTCGAGCTTTCTTT. Its translation: CASRQTGKGLRAFF.

The V call is TRBV27, the J call TRBJ1-2, with TRBD1 matching over 8 bases. Germline-derived CDR1 and CDR2 are MNHEY and SMNVEV (reference sequence). V gave up 7 bases and J gave up 7 bases; unmatched junction bases: 11. CDR3 size: 14 residues. Here the CDR3 DNA reads TGTGCCAGCACCCCCAGCCAGGGGGCGGCTGGCTACACCTTC. This codes for CASTPSQGAAGYTF.

The rearrangement uses TRBV7-5 and TRBJ1-1; the table's TRBD1 call for D was not verified on the DNA. TRBV7-5 is described as a pseudogene. This CDR3 comprises 13 residues. CDR3: CARSGTVNTEAFF. The CDR3 DNA sequence: TGTGCCAGAAGCGGAACAGTGAACACTGAAGCTTTCTTT.

The chain combines TRBV2 with TRBJ1-2; possible D gene TRBD1, 5 bases. CDR1 and CDR2 (germline): SNHLY, FYNNEI. Trimming shortened V by 2 bases and J by 2 bases, and 9 bases separated the two germline ends. The CDR3 spans 14 residues. The CDR3: CASSERGENYGYTF. In DNA, the CDR3 is TGTGCCAGCAGTGAAAGGGGCGAGAACTATGGCTACACCTTC. Filled out from reference TRBV2 and TRBJ1-2, the complete variable domain reads EPEVTQTPSHQVTQMGQEVILRCVPISNHLYFYWYRQILGQKVEFLVSFYNNEISEKSEIFDDQFSVERPDGSNFTLKIRSTKLEDSAMYFCASSERGENYGYTFGSGTRLTVV.

CDR3 sequence: CASSQEGRGYNEQFF. In DNA form, the CDR3 reads TGCGCCAGCAGCCAAGAGGGAAGGGGATACAATGAGCAGTTCTTC. This rearrangement joins TRBV4-3 to TRBJ2-1, with D tentatively TRBD1 (5 bases). Germline values: CDR1 LGHNA, CDR2 YSLEER. The CDR3 is made up of 15 amino acids. V was cut by 0 bases and J by 4 bases, with 10 bases left in between.

The rearrangement uses TRBV5-1 and TRBJ2-7; TRBD1 matches at 11 bases. The CDR3 consists of 15 residues. The V gene end was trimmed by 2 bases and the J gene end by 4 bases; junction bases not matched to a gene: 5. Germline-derived CDR1 and CDR2 are SGHRS and YFSETQ. The CDR3 sequence is CASSLGTGGLYEQYV. CDR3 coding DNA: TGCGCCAGCAGCTTAGGGACAGGGGGGTTATACGAGCAGTACGTC.